This note documents a single TCR beta chain sequence. This sample is part of a study of blood T cell repertoires in COVID-19. Sequenced by immunoSEQ multiplex PCR; TCRdb stores in-frame clones only, minus some. The sample holds 150,000 to 200,000 clones, more than 75% seen once. CDR1 is LGHDT, CDR2 YNNKEL, per germline (reference sequence). Trimming took 6 bases from V and 6 from J; bases not matched to a gene: 5. There are 15 residues in the CDR3. The chain is built from TRBV3-1 (or the pseudogene TRBV3-2) and TRBJ1-6, with 10 nucleotides matching TRBD1. Sequencing input: peripheral blood. The clonotype comes from a man aged 40-55 years with active or convalescent COVID-19. The CDR3 nucleotides are TGTGCCAGCAGATTGACAGGGGGCCCTAATTCACCCCTCCACTTT. Translated, it gives CASRLTGGPNSPLHF.